Listed below are T cell receptor beta chains from one sample, sequenced in a study of metastatic and nonmetastatic thyroid tumors. From the PCR reads, TCRdb re-called clones with MiXCR. This sample carries more than 40,000 clones, roughly 4% of them seen once, and the ten largest clones take 9.8%. Sequencing was done on a sample of blood. These receptors all come from a female donor with papillary thyroid cancer or a benign thyroid nodule (not recorded which). Some clones in this sample may be carry-over from other donors' samples. CDR3s include the opening cysteine and the closing phenylalanine or tryptophan. A D gene is named only where the DNA matches it firmly. Only part of the rows carry a size: once, few, many, or a class if the clone is expanded.

TRBV6-1	TRBJ2-2	few	.	CASSLDGQPTGELFF	TGTGCCAGCAGCCTTGACGGACAACCCACCGGGGAGCTGTTTTTT
TRBV6-2/TRBV6-3	TRBJ2-3	few	TRBD2	CASSLIGSGRVRTDTQYF	TGTGCCAGCAGTTTAATAGGTAGCGGGAGGGTAAGGACAGATACGCAGTATTTT
TRBV3-1	TRBJ2-2	few	TRBD2	CASSQAGTSGRWNGELFF	TGTGCCAGCAGCCAAGCCGGGACTAGCGGGAGGTGGAACGGGGAGCTGTTTTTT
TRBV6-1	TRBJ2-3	large	.	CASSERVDTQYF	TGTGCCAGCAGTGAAAGAGTAGATACGCAGTATTTT
TRBV15	TRBJ1-1	.	.	CATSRVGSRAFF	TGTGCCACCAGCAGAGTGGGCAGCCGAGCTTTCTTT
TRBV18	TRBJ2-2	.	.	CASTPPPPITGELFF	TGTGCCAGCACACCACCCCCTCCCATCACCGGGGAGCTGTTTTTT
TRBV7-2	TRBJ2-1	many	.	CASSLTENEQFF	TGTGCCAGCAGCCTGACTGAAAATGAGCAGTTCTTC
TRBV24-1	TRBJ2-3	many	TRBD2	CATSDPLLAGVSDTQYF	TGTGCCACCAGTGACCCCCTACTAGCGGGAGTTTCGGATACGCAGTATTTT
TRBV2	TRBJ2-3	many	.	CASSEGTDTQYF	TGTGCCAGCAGTGAAGGCACAGATACGCAGTATTTT
TRBV12-3/TRBV12-4	TRBJ1-1	few	.	CASSLTPITEAFF	TGTGCCAGCAGTCTCACCCCGATAACTGAAGCTTTCTTT
TRBV27	TRBJ2-1	few	.	CASSLRVSRENYNEQFF	TGTGCCAGCAGTTTACGGGTTTCCAGGGAGAATTACAATGAGCAGTTCTTC
TRBV6-5	TRBJ1-1	few	.	CASSYLMNTEAFF	TGTGCCAGCAGTTACTTAATGAACACTGAAGCTTTCTTT
TRBV6-1	TRBJ2-5	few	TRBD2	CASSRRRGGETQYF	TGTGCCAGCAGTCGGCGTCGCGGGGGGGAGACCCAGTACTTC
TRBV30	TRBJ1-4	many	.	CAWTARGTNEKLFF	TGTGCCTGGACAGCCCGCGGGACTAATGAAAAACTGTTTTTT
TRBV6-2/TRBV6-3	TRBJ2-7	few	.	CASSPRDLAYEQYF	TGTGCCAGCAGTCCCAGGGACCTAGCCTACGAGCAGTACTTC
TRBV7-3	TRBJ2-2	many	TRBD1	CASKGGANTGELFF	TGTGCCAGCAAAGGGGGCGCGAACACCGGGGAGCTGTTTTTT
TRBV10-1	TRBJ2-5	many	.	CASSESTGFYRETQYF	TGCGCCAGCAGTGAGTCGACGGGGTTTTACCGGGAGACCCAGTACTTC
TRBV27	TRBJ2-1	many	TRBD2	CASSLLTSGSYNEQFF	TGTGCCAGCAGTTTATTGACTAGCGGCTCCTACAATGAGCAGTTCTTC
TRBV6-8	TRBJ1-1	.	.	CASSYEVGQKNTEAFF	TGTGCCAGCAGTTACGAGGTGGGCCAGAAGAACACTGAAGCTTTCTTT
TRBV5-8	TRBJ1-2	many	TRBD1	CASRTGVRSYGYTF	TGTGCCAGCAGGACAGGGGTCAGAAGCTACGGCTACACCTTC
TRBV6-1	TRBJ1-1	.	.	CASNKDGPNTEAFF	TGTGCCAGCAACAAGGACGGACCGAACACTGAAGCTTTCTTT
TRBV28	TRBJ1-3	few	.	CASSLSGAGNTIYF	TGTGCCAGCAGTTTATCAGGGGCCGGAAACACCATATATTTT
TRBV5-1	TRBJ1-6	few	.	CASSLEQGNSPLHF	TGCGCCAGCAGCTTGGAACAGGGCAATTCACCCCTCCACTTT
TRBV7-9	TRBJ1-2	many	.	CASSEGDWGYTF	TGTGCCAGCAGCGAGGGTGATTGGGGCTACACCTTC
TRBV5-1	TRBJ2-2	few	.	CASSLRGPGTTGEPFF	TGCGCCAGCAGCTTGAGGGGACCGGGAACTACCGGGGAGCCGTTTTTT
TRBV24-1	TRBJ2-1	.	TRBD1	CATSGQGYNEQFF	TGTGCCACCTCTGGACAGGGATACAATGAGCAGTTCTTC
TRBV20-1	TRBJ2-2	few	.	CSATTRTGELFF	TGCAGTGCAACGACTAGAACCGGGGAGCTGTTTTTT
TRBV7-8	TRBJ2-3	many	TRBD2	CASSLGLAGGRADTQYF	TGTGCCAGCAGCCTAGGGCTAGCGGGAGGGCGCGCAGATACGCAGTATTTT
TRBV7-9	TRBJ2-7	medium-sized	TRBD2	CASSHGLAGFYEQYF	TGTGCCAGCAGCCACGGACTAGCGGGCTTCTACGAGCAGTACTTC
TRBV6-1	TRBJ2-3	few	TRBD1	CASSALPPRQGGGTDTQYF	TGTGCCAGCAGTGCCCTACCCCCCCGACAGGGGGGAGGCACAGATACGCAGTATTTT
TRBV7-9	TRBJ2-1	few	TRBD2	CASSQAKRGYNEQFF	TGTGCCAGCAGCCAAGCTAAGCGGGGTTACAATGAGCAGTTCTTC
TRBV12-3/TRBV12-4	TRBJ2-3	many	.	CAIRRVTDTQYF	TGTGCCATCAGGAGGGTAACAGATACGCAGTATTTT
TRBV27	TRBJ2-3	few	.	CASSPTWYMETDTQYF	TGTGCCAGCAGTCCTACGTGGTACATGGAAACAGATACGCAGTATTTT
TRBV5-1	TRBJ2-7	many	.	CASSLDGGSLEQYF	TGCGCCAGCAGCTTGGATGGCGGTAGCCTGGAGCAGTACTTC
TRBV19	TRBJ2-1	many	.	CASSTGSEVYNEQFF	TGTGCCAGTAGTACTGGGTCCGAGGTGTACAATGAGCAGTTCTTC
TRBV19	TRBJ1-2	many	.	CASLNRLNNYGYTF	TGTGCCAGTCTTAACCGGCTAAATAACTATGGCTACACCTTC
TRBV27	TRBJ1-6	many	.	CASSLFFPSSYNSPLHF	TGTGCCAGCAGTTTATTTTTCCCTAGCTCCTATAATTCACCCCTCCACTTT